This TCR beta chain was profiled in a study of blood T cell repertoires in COVID-19. Looking at the study overall: Samples taken during acute and convalescent COVID-19 were collected in the United States, Italy and Spain. PBMCs, B-cell-depleted T cells, or T cells were the source of the cDNA or gDNA that made up the material.

V lost 0 bases, J lost 4 bases, and 18 bases lay in between. Germline V gene data show CDR1 as KGHSH and CDR2 as LQKENI. The CDR3 covers 17 residues. As handled by the study authors: Estimated nucleated cell counts came from reference gene primer amplification. The protocol was immunoSEQ multiplex PCR, while the TCRdb copy is restricted to in-frame clones and leaves out a portion. Clone size and V and J calls were adopted from that table, with D and trimming inferred from the DNA. The table shows some 97,000 clones, with about 85% occurring only once. The rearrangement uses TRBV18 and TRBJ1-2; D is unclear. The TCR sequence derives from a human donor in a cohort sampled during active COVID-19. The source material was peripheral blood. CDR3 nucleotides: TGTGCCAGCTCACCACCGGCAGGAACTTTCCCCATCTATGGCTACACCTTC. This codes for CASSPPAGTFPIYGYTF.